This record covers a single TCR beta chain. Its specificity is not known. V was clipped by 5 bases and J by 3 bases, with 16 bases between them. This CDR3 has 16 amino acids. Germline CDR1 MNHEY, CDR2 SMNVEV (reference sequence). Profiling relied on immunoSEQ multiplex PCR, and the TCRdb table lists in-frame clones only, not all of them. The table has fewer than 100,000 clones, roughly 85% seen once. These data come from a study of OX40 agonist ivuxolimab in advanced cancers. As for the study in general: At roughly 80% male, the cohort had a mean age of 60 years, ranging from roughly 20 to 90. Overall study results and limits: Average numbers of expanded clones were greater in CD8+ T cells than in CD4+. Compared with others, partial responders at 0.1-3.0 mg/kg displayed clonal expansion among the lowest.

The clonotype originates from an adult with an advanced solid tumor such as melanoma, head and neck, liver or kidney cancer. The chain couples TRBV27 to TRBJ2-2; D is possibly TRBD1 (6 bases). Source: CD4+ or CD8+ T cells sorted from blood, taken in a trial of the OX40 agonist ivuxolimab. CDR3 protein: CASSPAGTQDTGELFF. CDR3 DNA sequence: TGTGCCAGCAGTCCAGCCGGGACACAGGACACCGGGGAGCTGTTTTTT.